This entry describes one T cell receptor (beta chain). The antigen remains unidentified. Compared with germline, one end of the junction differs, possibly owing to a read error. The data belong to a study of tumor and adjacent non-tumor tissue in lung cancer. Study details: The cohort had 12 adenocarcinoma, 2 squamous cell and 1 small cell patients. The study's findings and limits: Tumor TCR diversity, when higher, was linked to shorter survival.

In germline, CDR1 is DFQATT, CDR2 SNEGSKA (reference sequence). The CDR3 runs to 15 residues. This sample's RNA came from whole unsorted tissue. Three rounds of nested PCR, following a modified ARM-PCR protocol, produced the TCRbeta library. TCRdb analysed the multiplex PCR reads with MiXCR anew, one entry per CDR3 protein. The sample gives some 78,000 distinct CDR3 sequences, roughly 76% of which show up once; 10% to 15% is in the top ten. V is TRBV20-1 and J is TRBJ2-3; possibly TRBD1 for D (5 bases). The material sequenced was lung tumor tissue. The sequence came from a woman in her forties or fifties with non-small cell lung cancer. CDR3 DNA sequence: TGCAGTGGTAGAGATCCACGACAAGTCACAGGTACGCAGTATTTT. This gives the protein CSGRDPRQVTGTQYF.